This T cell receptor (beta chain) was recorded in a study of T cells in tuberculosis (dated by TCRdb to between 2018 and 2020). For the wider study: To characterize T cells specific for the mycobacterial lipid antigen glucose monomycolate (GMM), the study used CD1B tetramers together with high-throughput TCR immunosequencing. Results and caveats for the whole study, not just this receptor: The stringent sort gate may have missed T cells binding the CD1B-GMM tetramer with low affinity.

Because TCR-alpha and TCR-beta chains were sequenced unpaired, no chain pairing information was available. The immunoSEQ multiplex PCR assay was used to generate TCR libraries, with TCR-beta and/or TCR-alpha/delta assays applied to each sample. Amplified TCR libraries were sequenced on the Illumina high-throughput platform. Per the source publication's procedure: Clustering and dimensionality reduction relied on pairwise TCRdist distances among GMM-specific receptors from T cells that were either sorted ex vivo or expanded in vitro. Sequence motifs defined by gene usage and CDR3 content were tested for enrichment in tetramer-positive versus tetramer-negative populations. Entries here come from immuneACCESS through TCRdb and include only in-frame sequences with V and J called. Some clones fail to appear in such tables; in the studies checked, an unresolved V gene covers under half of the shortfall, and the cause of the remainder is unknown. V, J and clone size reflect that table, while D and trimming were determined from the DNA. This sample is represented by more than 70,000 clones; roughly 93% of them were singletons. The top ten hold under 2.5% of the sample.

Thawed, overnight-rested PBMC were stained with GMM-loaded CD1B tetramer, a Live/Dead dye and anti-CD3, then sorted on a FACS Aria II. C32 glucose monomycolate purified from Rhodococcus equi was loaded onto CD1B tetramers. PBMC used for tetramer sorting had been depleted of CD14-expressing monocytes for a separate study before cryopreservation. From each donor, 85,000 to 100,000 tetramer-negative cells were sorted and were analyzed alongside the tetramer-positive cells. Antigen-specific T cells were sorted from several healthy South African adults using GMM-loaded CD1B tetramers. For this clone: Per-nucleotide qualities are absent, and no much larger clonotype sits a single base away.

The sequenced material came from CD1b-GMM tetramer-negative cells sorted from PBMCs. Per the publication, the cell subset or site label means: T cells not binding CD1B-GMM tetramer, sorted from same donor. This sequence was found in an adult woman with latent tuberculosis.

The CDR3 loop reads CASSSTGFYGYTF. At the DNA level, the sequence is TGTGCCAGCAGTTCGACAGGGTTCTATGGCTACACCTTC. The chain is assembled from TRBV28 and TRBJ1-2; TRBD1 matches 7 bases in the middle. Reading from cysteine to phenylalanine, the CDR3 counts 13 amino acids. Solely the CDR3 DNA is kept, with 39 bases framed from the first base. The germline V gene sets CDR1 to MDHEN and CDR2 to SYDVKM. V ends up 4 bases short and J 4 bases short, with an unmatched junction base count of 3.